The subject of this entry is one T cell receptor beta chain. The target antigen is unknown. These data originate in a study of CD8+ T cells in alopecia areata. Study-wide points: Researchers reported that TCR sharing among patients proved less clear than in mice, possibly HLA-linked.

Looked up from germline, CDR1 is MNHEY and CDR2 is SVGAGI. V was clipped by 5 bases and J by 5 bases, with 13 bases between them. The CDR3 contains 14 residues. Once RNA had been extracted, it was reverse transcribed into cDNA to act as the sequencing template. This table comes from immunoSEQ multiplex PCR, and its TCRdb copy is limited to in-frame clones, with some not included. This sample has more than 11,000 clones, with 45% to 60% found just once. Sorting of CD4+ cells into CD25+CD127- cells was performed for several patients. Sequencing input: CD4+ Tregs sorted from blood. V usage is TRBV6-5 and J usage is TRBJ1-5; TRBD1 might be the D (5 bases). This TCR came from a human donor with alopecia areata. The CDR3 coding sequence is TGTGCCAGCAGTGATCGGACGGGGGATCAGCCCCAGCATTTT. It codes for CASSDRTGDQPQHF.